This record concerns one T cell receptor beta chain sequence. The antigen is unknown. This sample is part of a study of shared clonotypes between healthy human individuals. CDR1 and CDR2 (germline): SGDLS, YYNGEE. The CDR3 totals 19 residues. The trim removed 3 bases at V and 0 bases at J, leaving 12 bases unmatched. Study-wide results and caveats: Investigators expected sequencing depth to affect clonotype sharing among donors.

Per the original methods: ImmunoSEQ output held junction-only sequences without quality scores, so filtering differed. Sequenced by immunoSEQ multiplex PCR; TCRdb stores in-frame clones only, minus some. V, J and clone size were drawn from that table, and D and trimming were deduced from the DNA. This sample has more than 2,000,000 clones, with approximately 93% found just once. The CD4+ fraction was divided into a CD45RA+ naive subset and a CD45RA-negative memory subset. The rearrangement uses TRBV9 and TRBJ2-5; 12 nucleotides line up with TRBD2. The sequence was obtained from a man between 18 and 35 years old in good health. Some clones in this sample may be carry-over from other donors' samples. Material: naive CD4+ T cells from PBMCs. Documented subset: CD45RA+ positively selected. The chain's CDR3 is CASSARLAGERWYQETQYF. DNA for the CDR3: TGTGCCAGCAGCGCACGACTAGCGGGAGAACGTTGGTACCAAGAGACCCAGTACTTC.